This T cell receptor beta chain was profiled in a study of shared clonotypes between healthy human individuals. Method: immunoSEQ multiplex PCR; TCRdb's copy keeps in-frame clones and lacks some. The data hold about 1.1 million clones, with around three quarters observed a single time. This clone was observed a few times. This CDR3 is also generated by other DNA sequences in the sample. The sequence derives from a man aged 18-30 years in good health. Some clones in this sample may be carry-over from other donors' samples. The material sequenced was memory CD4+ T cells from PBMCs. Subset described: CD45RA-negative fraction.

For the CDR3, the DNA is TGCGCCAGCAGCTTCGGGGGCATGAACACTGAAGCTTTCTTT. Amino acids: CASSFGGMNTEAFF. The chain combines TRBV5-1 with TRBJ1-1, with a possible D match to TRBD1 (6 bases). V shed 2 bases and J shed 0 bases, with 8 bases lying between them. The CDR3 covers 14 residues. CDR1 and CDR2 (germline): SGHRS, YFSETQ.